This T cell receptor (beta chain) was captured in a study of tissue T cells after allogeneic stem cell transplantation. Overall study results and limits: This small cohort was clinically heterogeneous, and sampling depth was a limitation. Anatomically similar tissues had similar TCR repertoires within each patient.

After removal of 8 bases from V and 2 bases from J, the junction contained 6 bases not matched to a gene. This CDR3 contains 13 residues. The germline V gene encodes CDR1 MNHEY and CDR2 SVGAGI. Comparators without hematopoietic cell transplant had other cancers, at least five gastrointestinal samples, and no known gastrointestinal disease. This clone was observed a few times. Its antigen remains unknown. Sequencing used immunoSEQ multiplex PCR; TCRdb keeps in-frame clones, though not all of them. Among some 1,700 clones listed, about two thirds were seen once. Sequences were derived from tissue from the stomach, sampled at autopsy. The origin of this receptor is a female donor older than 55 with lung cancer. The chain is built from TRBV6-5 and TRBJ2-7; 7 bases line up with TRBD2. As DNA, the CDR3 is TGTGCCAGCGGGATAGGGAGGGCCTACGAGCAGTACTTC. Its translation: CASGIGRAYEQYF.